Sequencing of this TCR beta chain was carried out in a study of T cell repertoires in cytomegalovirus infection. TCRdb independently ran MiXCR on the reads; one entry per CDR3 protein. The data contain about 130,000 distinct CDR3 sequences, about 24% of them singletons. Germline values: CDR1 SNHLY, CDR2 FYNNEI. The CDR3 has 15 residues. With 1 base clipped from V and 6 bases from J, the junction kept 2 bases outside the gene matches. Comment on this clonotype: Its cognate antigen is unknown.

Sequenced input: PBMCs, sequenced either directly or after in vitro stimulation (not recorded which). V is TRBV2 and J is TRBJ1-5; 11 bases line up with TRBD1. The receptor's source is a human donor in good health (CMV status not recorded). Some clones in this sample may be carry-over from other donors' samples. CDR3 sequence reads: CASSEEGTGGQPQHF. For the CDR3, the DNA is TGTGCCAGCAGTGAAGAAGGGACAGGGGGTCAGCCCCAGCATTTT.